The T cell receptor (beta chain) under discussion was sequenced for a study of shared clonotypes between healthy human individuals. Broader study findings: Donors were few, which limited the genetic and exposure-history diversity represented.

Sequencing was performed with immunoSEQ multiplex PCR; in TCRdb, only in-frame clones are kept and a portion is missing. This table has approximately 1.5 million clones, roughly 98% appearing once. Of note for this clone: Its antigen is not identified.

The origin of this receptor is a man aged 25-45 years in good health. The material sequenced was naive CD4+ T cells sorted from blood. The sample's subset: CD45RA+ positively selected.

The CDR3 DNA reads as TGTGCCAGCTCACCACTTTCCCGGGACAGAACTTACTATGGCTACACCTTC. Translation gives CASSPLSRDRTYYGYTF. The chain couples TRBV18 to TRBJ1-2, with 7 bases aligning to TRBD1. The CDR3 is 17 amino acids. The V gene's germline CDR1 is KGHSH and CDR2 LQKENI. J lost 3 bases, V lost 1 base, and 11 bases had no gene match.